A single sample gave rise to the 26 T cell receptor beta chains below, sequenced in a study of cytomegalovirus exposure and HLA in healthy donors. Researchers ran the PCR with 60 Vbeta and 13 Jbeta primers. The method was immunoSEQ multiplex PCR; TCRdb's version includes in-frame clones alone and lacks a portion of them. Here the sample spans around 150,000 clones, approximately 77% being singletons. Material: PBMCs. The receptors originated from a woman in her 40s in good health and CMV-seronegative.

The genes are TRBV6-5 and TRBJ1-1; no firm D call. CDR1 is MNHEY and CDR2 is SVGAGI in the germline V gene. Trimming removed 2 bases from V and 1 base from J, with 8 bases in between. The CDR3 sequence is 14 residues long. Here the CDR3 DNA reads TGTGCCAGCAGTTACGGTCAGCGGAACACTGAAGCTTTCTTT. Residues: CASSYGQRNTEAFF.

The chain has TRBV7-9 and TRBJ2-3; 11 bases align to TRBD2. CDR3 length equals 18 residues. The germline V gene has CDR1 SEHNR and CDR2 FQNEAQ (reference sequence). V lost 5 bases to trimming and J lost 0 bases; unmatched junction nucleotides: 10. The CDR3 DNA sequence: TGTGCCAGCAGCCCAGGGACTAGCGGCCAAGGTAGCACAGATACGCAGTATTTT. It is translated as CASSPGTSGQGSTDTQYF.

V usage is TRBV6-5 and J usage is TRBJ1-1; no clear D gene. The CDR3 length is 13 residues. Deletions cut 8 bases from V and 1 base from J, with 11 bases between. Germline CDR1 MNHEY, CDR2 SVGAGI. The CDR3: CASAGMGNTEAFF. Written as DNA, the CDR3 is TGTGCCAGCGCGGGTATGGGGAACACTGAAGCTTTCTTT.

The chain carries TRBV19 and TRBJ2-6; D unresolved. With 7 bases removed from V and 1 base from J, the gap between germline ends came to 11 bases. Germline assignment: CDR1 LNHDA and CDR2 SQIVND (reference sequence). CDR3 size: 15 residues. CDR3 DNA: TGTGCCAGTAAAACGGCCGGGTCTGGGGCCAACGTCCTGACTTTC. Translated, it gives CASKTAGSGANVLTF.

The rearrangement uses TRBV25-1 and TRBJ2-3, with D tentatively TRBD2 (6 bases). V was pared by 7 bases and J by 4 bases, with 12 bases between. Germline V lookup: CDR1 MGHDK, CDR2 SYGVNS. This CDR3 contains 13 residues. The CDR3 protein is CASKGGLPDTQYF. CDR3 nucleotides: TGTGCCAGCAAGGGAGGATTACCAGATACGCAGTATTTT.

This clone was picked up one time. The rearrangement joins TRBV5-8 to TRBJ2-2, with TRBD1 matching over 7 bases. Losses at the gene ends were 9 bases for V and 1 base for J; bases not matched to a gene: 6. Germline V gene data show CDR1 as SGHTS and CDR2 as YDEGEE. CDR3 length: 14 residues. CDR3 protein: CAKSRDRNTGELFF. The DNA of the CDR3 is TGTGCCAAGTCCCGGGACAGGAACACCGGGGAGCTGTTTTTT.

V usage is TRBV7-2 and J usage is TRBJ1-1; D ambiguous. V dropped 3 bases and J dropped 0 bases, with 5 bases sitting between them. Germline V gene sequence: CDR1 SGHTA, CDR2 FQGNSA. The CDR3 contains 13 residues. CDR3 loop: CASSFSVNTEAFF. The CDR3 coding sequence is TGTGCCAGCAGCTTTAGTGTGAACACTGAAGCTTTCTTT.

The V call is TRBV4-3, the J call TRBJ1-6, with a weak D call TRBD1 (6 bases). Germline CDR1 reads LGHNA; CDR2 reads YSLEER. Trimming cost V 0 bases and J 11 bases, with 14 bases left between them. CDR3 size: 15 residues. The CDR3: CASSQEQGLFAPLHF. The CDR3 nucleotides are TGCGCCAGCAGCCAAGAGCAGGGGTTGTTTGCACCCCTCCACTTT.

Only a few counts were recorded for this clone. The V gene is TRBV5-1, the J gene TRBJ2-7, with D hard to call. Germline loops: CDR1 SGHRS, CDR2 YFSETQ. The CDR3 totals 14 residues. V dropped 1 base and J dropped 3 bases, with 11 bases sitting between them. CDR3 DNA: TGCGCCAGCAGCTTGTCCGAGGCTGGCTACGAGCAGTACTTC. Encoded protein: CASSLSEAGYEQYF.

The chain combines TRBV10-3 with TRBJ2-7; tentative D call: TRBD1 (5 bases). The CDR3 runs 13 residues. V lost 0 bases to trimming and J lost 5 bases, with 8 bases between them. Germline assignment: CDR1 ENHRY and CDR2 SYGVKD. The chain's CDR3 is CAISESGAHEQYF. DNA of the CDR3: TGTGCCATCAGTGAGTCAGGGGCCCACGAGCAGTACTTC.

This clone came up many times. The chain links TRBV6-5 to TRBJ1-2, with D maybe TRBD1 (6 bases). The CDR3 is made up of 13 amino acids. Per germline, CDR1 MNHEY and CDR2 SVGAGI. V shed 3 bases and J shed 8 bases, with 13 bases lying between them. The chain's CDR3 is CASSYLGGSGYTF. DNA for the CDR3: TGTGCCAGCAGTTATCTTGGGGGCTCGGGCTACACCTTC.

The V call is TRBV6-5, the J call TRBJ1-1; maybe TRBD1 (5 bases). V was clipped by 2 bases and J by 6 bases, with 19 bases between them. The CDR3 consists of 16 residues. Germline V gene data show CDR1 as MNHEY and CDR2 as SVGAGI. The DNA for the CDR3 is TGTGCCAGCAGTTACGGCAGGGTGGGGTTCATGTCTGAAGCTTTCTTT. Residues: CASSYGRVGFMSEAFF.

The chain has TRBV11-2 and TRBJ2-3; 9 positions agree with TRBD2. CDR1 and CDR2 from the germline V gene are SGHAT and FQNNGV. Trimming at V came to 7 bases and at J to 9 bases, leaving 11 bases not matched to a gene. This CDR3 spans 14 amino acids. CDR3 protein: CASTQGGGAWTQYF. CDR3 coding DNA: TGTGCCAGCACTCAGGGCGGGGGGGCCTGGACGCAGTATTTT.

The table lists this clone with a few counts. The chain combines TRBV18 with TRBJ2-1; 13 nucleotides agree with TRBD2. The CDR3 length is 16 residues. The V and J ends lost 4 bases and 11 bases, in that order; junction bases with no gene match: 11. In germline, CDR1 is KGHSH, CDR2 LQKENI. The CDR3 DNA follows: TGTGCCAGCTCACTCTCCACCGGGACTAGCGGGGAAAAGCAGTTCTTC. Translating gives CASSLSTGTSGEKQFF.

V usage is TRBV5-6 and J usage is TRBJ2-3; 11 nucleotides agree with TRBD2. V trimming: 1 base; J trimming: 7 bases; junction bases outside the gene matches: 5. The V gene's germline CDR1 is SGHDT and CDR2 YYEEEE. This CDR3 has 15 amino acids. The CDR3 bases are TGTGCCAGCAGCTTGTTTAGCGGGGGGGGTAATACGCAGTATTTT. Its translation: CASSLFSGGGNTQYF. The full variable domain, its missing parts supplied by reference TRBV5-6 and TRBJ2-3, is DAGVTQSPTHLIKTRGQQVTLRCSPKSGHDTVSWYQQALGQGPQFIFQYYEEEERQRGNFPDRFSGHQFPNYSSELNVNALLLGDSALYLCASSLFSGGGNTQYFGPGTRLTVL.

CDR3 protein: CASSYGLAYGYTF. The DNA of the CDR3 is TGTGCCAGCAGTTACGGCTTGGCCTATGGCTACACCTTC. The J gene is TRBJ1-2, the V gene TRBV6-5; D gene uncertain. V dropped 2 bases and J dropped 4 bases, with 8 bases sitting between them. The CDR3 is made up of 13 amino acids. Per the germline V gene, CDR1 is MNHEY and CDR2 is SVGAGI.

The V gene is TRBV29-1, the J gene TRBJ2-6, with D perhaps TRBD1 (5 bases). Trimming removed 3 bases from V and 2 bases from J, with 11 bases in between. CDR1 and CDR2 from the germline V gene are SQVTM and ANQGSEA. The CDR3 spans 15 residues. The CDR3 nucleotides read TGCAGCGTTGAGAGTCCCAGGGCTGGGGCCAACGTCCTGACTTTC. Its translation: CSVESPRAGANVLTF.

The rearrangement uses TRBV5-1 and TRBJ2-4, with a weak D call TRBD2 (6 bases). Trimming cost V 0 bases and J 6 bases, with 16 bases left between them. Germline values: CDR1 SGHRS, CDR2 YFSETQ. The CDR3 extends over 16 amino acids. CDR3 nucleotide sequence: TGCGCCAGCAGCTTGGGCGGGGTACAGATAAGAAACATTCAGTACTTC. It encodes CASSLGGVQIRNIQYF.

This chain uses TRBV19 with TRBJ1-1; D is perhaps TRBD1 (6 bases). Germline loops: CDR1 LNHDA, CDR2 SQIVND (reference sequence). V lost 5 bases, J lost 1 base, and 11 bases lay in between. The CDR3 is 14 amino acids. The CDR3 here is CASSVTQGNTEAFF. CDR3 bases: TGTGCCAGTAGTGTAACACAGGGGAACACTGAAGCTTTCTTT.

This clone has only a few counts. The V gene is TRBV4-1, the J gene TRBJ1-1; 7 nucleotides match TRBD1. The junction had 8 bases not matched to a gene; V was cut back by 0 bases and J by 4 bases. Per the germline V gene, CDR1 is MGHRA and CDR2 is YSYEKL. CDR3 length: 16 residues. CDR3 amino acids: CASSQEGNRGGTEAFF. As DNA, the CDR3 is TGCGCCAGCAGCCAAGAGGGAAACAGGGGAGGCACTGAAGCTTTCTTT.

This chain links TRBV4-3 with TRBJ2-3, with 10 nucleotides matching TRBD2. The CDR3 loop spans 20 amino acids. Trimming cost V 0 bases and J 4 bases; bases outside gene matches: 16. CDR1 is LGHNA, CDR2 YSLEER, per germline. The CDR3, as DNA: TGCGCCAGCAGCCAAGAGGGGCCCTGGTCCACGGGACTAGCGTCAGATACGCAGTATTTT. Translating gives CASSQEGPWSTGLASDTQYF.

This chain connects TRBV5-4 to TRBJ1-1; D call uncertain. This CDR3 is 12 amino acids long. The germline V gene encodes CDR1 SGHNT and CDR2 YYREEE (reference sequence). Trimming left V 0 bases short and J 7 bases short, with 7 bases between. CDR3 nucleotides: TGTGCCAGCAGCTTGGGTCGGGGTGAAGCTTTCTTT. This encodes CASSLGRGEAFF. The variable domain in full, with the rest retrieved from reference TRBV5-4 and TRBJ1-1, is ETGVTQSPTHLIKTRGQQVTLRCSSQSGHNTVSWYQQALGQGPQFIFQYYREEENGRGNFPPRFSGLQFPNYSSELNVNALELDDSALYLCASSLGRGEAFFGQGTRLTVV.

The chain links TRBV27 to TRBJ1-6; 8 bases are shared with TRBD1. The germline V gene has CDR1 MNHEY and CDR2 SMNVEV (reference sequence). The CDR3 spans 16 residues. J was trimmed by 8 bases and V by 5 bases; bases with no gene match: 11. Here the CDR3 DNA reads TGTGCCAGCAGTCGGGTCCGGGACAGGCTCTATTCACCCCTCCACTTT. It encodes CASSRVRDRLYSPLHF.

The J gene is TRBJ1-2, the V gene TRBV19; TRBD1 might be the D (5 bases). V gave up 2 bases and J gave up 0 bases, with 10 bases separating them. The CDR3 runs to 15 residues. CDR1 LNHDA and CDR2 SQIVND come from the germline V gene (reference sequence). This chain's CDR3 is CASSIIRAPNYGYTF. The CDR3 bases are TGTGCCAGTAGTATAATCAGGGCCCCTAACTATGGCTACACCTTC.

This clone was detected only a few times. The chain carries TRBV27 and TRBJ2-7; 9 positions match TRBD1. V shed 1 base and J 2 bases; nucleotides not matched to a gene: 3. Per germline, CDR1 MNHEY and CDR2 SMNVEV (reference sequence). CDR3 length: 15 residues. CDR3 sequence reads: CASSLYGTGPYEQYF. In DNA form, the CDR3 reads TGTGCCAGCAGTTTATATGGGACAGGGCCCTACGAGCAGTACTTC.

This chain joins TRBV6-1 and TRBJ1-1, with D perhaps matching TRBD1 (5 bases). The CDR3 runs 13 residues. V lost 4 bases and J 6 bases, leaving 12 bases between the germline ends. Per the germline V gene, CDR1 is MNHNS and CDR2 is SASEGT. The CDR3 DNA sequence: TGTGCCAGCAGTGGGGAGGGGCGCGCTGAAGCTTTCTTT. It specifies CASSGEGRAEAFF.